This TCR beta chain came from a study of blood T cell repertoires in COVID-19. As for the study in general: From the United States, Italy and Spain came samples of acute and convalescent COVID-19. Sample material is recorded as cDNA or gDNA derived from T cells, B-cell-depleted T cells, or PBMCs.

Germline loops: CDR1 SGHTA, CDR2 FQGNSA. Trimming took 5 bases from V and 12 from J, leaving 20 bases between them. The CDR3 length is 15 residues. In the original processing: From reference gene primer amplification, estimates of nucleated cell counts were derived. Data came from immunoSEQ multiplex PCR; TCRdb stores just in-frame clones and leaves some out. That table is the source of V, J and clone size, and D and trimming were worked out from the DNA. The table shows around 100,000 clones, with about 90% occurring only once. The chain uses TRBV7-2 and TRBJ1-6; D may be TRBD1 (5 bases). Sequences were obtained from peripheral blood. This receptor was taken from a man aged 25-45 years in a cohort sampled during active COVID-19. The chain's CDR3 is CASSHGETEYGPLHF. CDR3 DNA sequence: TGTGCCAGCAGCCACGGTGAGACAGAGTATGGACCCCTCCACTTT.